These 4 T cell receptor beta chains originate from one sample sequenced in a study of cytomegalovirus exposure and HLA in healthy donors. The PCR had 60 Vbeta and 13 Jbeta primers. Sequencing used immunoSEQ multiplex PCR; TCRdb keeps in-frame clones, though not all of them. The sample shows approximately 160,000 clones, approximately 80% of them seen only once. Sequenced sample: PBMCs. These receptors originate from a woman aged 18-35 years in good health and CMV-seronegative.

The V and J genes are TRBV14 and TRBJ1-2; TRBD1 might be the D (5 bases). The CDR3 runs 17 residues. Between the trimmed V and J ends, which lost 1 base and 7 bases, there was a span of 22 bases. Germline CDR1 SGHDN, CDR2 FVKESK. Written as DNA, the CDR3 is TGTGCCAGCAGCCAAGTAAACGGTAACCGGGGGTTGGGTGGCTACACCTTC. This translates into CASSQVNGNRGLGGYTF.

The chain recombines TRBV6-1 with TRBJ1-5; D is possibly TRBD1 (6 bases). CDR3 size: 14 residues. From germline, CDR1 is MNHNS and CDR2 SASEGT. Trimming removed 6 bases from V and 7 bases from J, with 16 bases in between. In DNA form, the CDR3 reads TGTGCCAGCAGCCCAGGGGAGGGAGGGCAGCCCCAGCATTTT. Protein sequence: CASSPGEGGQPQHF.

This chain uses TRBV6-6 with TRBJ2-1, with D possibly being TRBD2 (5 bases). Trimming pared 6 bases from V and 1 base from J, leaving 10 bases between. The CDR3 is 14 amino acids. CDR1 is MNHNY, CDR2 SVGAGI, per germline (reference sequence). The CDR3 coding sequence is TGTGCCAGCAGAACTACTAGTTCCTACAATGAGCAGTTCTTC. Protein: CASRTTSSYNEQFF.

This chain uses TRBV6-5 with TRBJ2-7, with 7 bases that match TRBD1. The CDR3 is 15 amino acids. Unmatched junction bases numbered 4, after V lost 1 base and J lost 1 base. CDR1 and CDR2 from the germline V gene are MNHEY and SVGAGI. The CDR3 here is CASSYLGTASYEQYF. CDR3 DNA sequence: TGTGCCAGCAGTTACTTAGGGACAGCATCCTACGAGCAGTACTTC.